This T cell receptor (beta chain) stems from a study of CD8 T cells in ankylosing spondylitis. Study-wide findings and caveats: Clones linked to the disease showed a CD8+ phenotype. They occurred at relatively low frequencies in peripheral blood. Blood of patients with ankylosing spondylitis appeared to be characterized by a TCR beta motif of seven or eight highly homologous variants. Earlier reports found some motif variants in synovial fluid and blood in reactive arthritis.

Construction of TCR beta libraries was performed using quantitative 5'-RACE with molecular barcodes. MiXCR, run by TCRdb on the 5' RACE reads, gives a single entry per CDR3 protein. The sample has 40,000 or so distinct CDR3 sequences, roughly 9.6% seen once. The CDR3 loop spans 14 amino acids. CDR1 and CDR2 from the germline V gene are MNHNS and SASEGT. Germline trimming cut 3 bases from V and 6 bases from J; bases unmatched to any gene: 6. This clonotype was detected many times. Its specificity is unknown. This sequence was found in a male donor with ankylosing spondylitis or in good health (not recorded which). Sequencing was carried out using blood, either unsorted or a sorted T cell fraction (not recorded which). This sequence joins TRBV6-1 and TRBJ2-7; 9 bases match TRBD1. The CDR3 sequence: CASSEYRGPSEQYF. The CDR3 DNA sequence: TGTGCCAGCAGTGAGTACAGGGGGCCTAGCGAGCAGTACTTC.